The clone carrying this TCR beta chain was counted between two and nine times. This CDR3 contains 15 residues. The germline CDR1 and CDR2 sequences are MNHEY and SMNVEV (reference sequence). V lost 5 bases and J 3 bases, leaving 14 bases between the germline ends. The data originate from a study of blood T cell repertoires in COVID-19. Study summary: Samples of COVID-19 (acute and convalescent) were obtained from the United States, Italy and Spain. In each case, the material was cDNA or gDNA derived from T cells, B-cell-depleted T cells, or PBMCs.

In the authors' workflow: Scientists estimated how many nucleated cells there were by amplifying reference gene primers. Generated by immunoSEQ multiplex PCR, the TCRdb table keeps only in-frame clones and is missing some. D and trimming come from the DNA, and the V and J calls and clone size come from that table. The data show approximately 280,000 clones, 84% seen once. V and J are TRBV27 and TRBJ1-5, with D hard to call. The sample comprised peripheral blood. The clonotype was recovered from a human donor with COVID-19, enrolled during active disease. The donor label of this sample is uncertain. Here the CDR3 reads CASSLEPSPNQPQHF. CDR3 coding DNA: TGTGCCAGCAGTCTCGAACCAAGCCCCAATCAGCCCCAGCATTTT.